This paragraph covers one T cell receptor (beta chain) sequence. This receptor's antigen is unknown. The record has no base qualities; no much larger clone is one base away. This record belongs to a study of blood T cell repertoires in COVID-19 (TCRdb year 2020). Broadly, across the study: Collaborator samples came from the United States, Italy and Spain and covered acute and convalescent phases of COVID-19. The prospective study material was composed of cDNA or gDNA derived from T cells, B-cell-depleted T cells, or PBMCs. Deeply sampled blood TCRbeta repertoires from subjects exposed to, actively infected with, or recovered from COVID-19 were included in the dataset. A freely available public database, intended as a resource for researchers studying the immune response to SARS-CoV-2, is where the repertoires were released. The samples were drawn from the first 160 participants of the ongoing ImmuneRACE study and from over 950 subjects provided by 6 global collaborators. Sample metadata almost always included a de-identified subject ID, COVID-19 status, age in years and sex. Where available, HLA class I and class II types were taken from metadata supplied by the sample provider and were not determined by assay-based typing.

The germline V gene encodes CDR1 SGHTA and CDR2 FQGTGA. From cysteine to phenylalanine, the CDR3 is 15 amino acids long. The CDR3 DNA has 45 bases and is translated from base 1. For this chain, trimming is 3 bases at the V end and 7 bases at the J end, and the number of junction bases without a gene match is 8. Collaborating institutions collected whole blood in K2EDTA tubes following their own protocols. Collaborator samples were shipped for TCRbeta analysis as frozen whole blood, isolated PBMCs, or DNA extracted from either sample type. Broader findings and caveats from the paper: Clinical and demographic metadata were provided uncurated, with the amount varying by source and participant.

TCRbeta CDR3 regions were amplified from genomic DNA using the immunoSEQ Assay, a bias-controlled multiplex PCR. The original pipeline was this. Within the assay, amplification of reference gene primers was used to estimate how many nucleated cells each sample contained. Sequence reads were collapsed and filtered to measure the absolute abundance of every unique TCRbeta CDR3 rearrangement. For each sample, productive Simpson clonality was calculated as the square root of Simpson's diversity index over productive rearrangements. TCRdb holds this immuneACCESS table with in-frame rearrangements only. Some clones are missing; in checked studies, unresolved V genes explain under half, and the rest has no known cause. V, J and clone size were drawn from that table, and D and trimming were deduced from the DNA. Recorded for this sample are approximately 120,000 clones; 85% of them occurred a single time. The top ten clonotypes cover 25% to 30% of the sample.

This sequence originates from an elderly woman with acute or convalescent COVID-19. The rearrangement combines TRBV7-3 with TRBJ1-2, with 10 bases matching TRBD1. Input material: peripheral blood. The DNA sequence follows: TGTGCCAGCAGCTTTTCTGGGACAGGGGAACGTGGCTACACCTTC. Its protein product is CASSFSGTGERGYTF.